This T cell receptor beta chain stems from a study of T-cell memory formation after mild COVID-19. A 5'RACE reaction primed in the constant segment made cDNA libraries of TCR alpha and TCR beta, and these carried sample barcodes and UMIs. MiXCR, applied by TCRdb to the 5' RACE reads, yields one record per CDR3 protein. The data show 160,000 or so distinct CDR3 sequences, 31% seen once. This clonotype turned up a few times. Its specificity is not known. Overall study findings and caveats: The study found contracting CD4+ clones mainly in CM and EM and contracting CD8+ clones in EMRA. Memory cells collected pre-infection included some clones that later responded, suggesting cross-reactive memory joined.

Per the germline V gene, CDR1 is SGHRS and CDR2 is YFSETQ. The CDR3 spans 12 residues. V lost 4 bases to trimming and J lost 7 bases, with 8 bases between them. The chain is built from TRBV5-1 and TRBJ2-2; D not certain. The clonotype comes from an adult woman who had mild COVID-19 (a few samples of this study predate the infection). Cell type and time point are not known. Sequenced sample: PBMCs or a T cell subset sorted from them (not recorded which). The CDR3 DNA reads TGCGCCAGCAGCGGCGATGACGGGGAGCTGTTTTTT. Encoded protein: CASSGDDGELFF.